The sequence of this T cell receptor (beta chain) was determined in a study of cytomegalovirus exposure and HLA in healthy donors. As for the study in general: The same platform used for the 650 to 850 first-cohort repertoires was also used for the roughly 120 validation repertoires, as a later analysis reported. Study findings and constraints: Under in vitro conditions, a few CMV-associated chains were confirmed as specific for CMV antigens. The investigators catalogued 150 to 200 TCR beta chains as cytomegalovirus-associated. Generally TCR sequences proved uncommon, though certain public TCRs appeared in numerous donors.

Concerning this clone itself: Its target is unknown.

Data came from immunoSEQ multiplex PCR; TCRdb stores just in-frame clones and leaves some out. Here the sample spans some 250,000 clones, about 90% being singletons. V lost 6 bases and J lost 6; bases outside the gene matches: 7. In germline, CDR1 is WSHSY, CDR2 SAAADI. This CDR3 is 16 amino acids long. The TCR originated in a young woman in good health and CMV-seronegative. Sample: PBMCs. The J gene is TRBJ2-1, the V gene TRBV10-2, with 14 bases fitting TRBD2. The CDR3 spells CASSPTTSGGANEQFF. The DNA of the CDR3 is TGCGCCAGCAGCCCAACGACTAGCGGGGGGGCCAATGAGCAGTTCTTC.